Listed here are 17 T cell receptor beta chains from one sample, sequenced in a study of spatial heterogeneity in lung cancer. Antigen specificity for these receptors is unknown. TCRdb re-analysed the 5' RACE reads in MiXCR, keeping a single row per CDR3 protein. The data show 16,000 or so distinct CDR3 sequences, approximately 6.8% seen once. This sample's time point: sample taken at primary tumor resection. Study-level results: The number of expanded tumor alpha and beta chains correlated with mutation number.

The sample in question was lung tumor tissue, obtained at surgery. These TCRs come from a female donor with early-stage non-small cell lung cancer.

This clonotype was seen many times. Little can be read into the size of this beta chain, an off-target read in a library designed for alpha chains. The rearrangement joins TRBV7-9 to TRBJ2-3, with TRBD1 matching 7 bases. The CDR3 is 16 residues long. Germline assignment: CDR1 SEHNR and CDR2 FQNEAQ (reference sequence). With V trimmed by 2 bases and J by 3 bases, 8 bases remained unmatched. For the CDR3, the DNA is TGTGCCAGCAGCTTACTGACAGGGTCCGGTACAGATACGCAGTATTTT. The encoded protein is CASSLLTGSGTDTQYF.

In its sample, this clonotype was seen many times. This beta chain slipped into a library made for alpha chains as a stray read, so its size is not meaningful. The V and J genes are TRBV27 and TRBJ1-6, with D maybe TRBD1 (6 bases). The CDR3 totals 15 residues. Germline V gene lookup returns CDR1 MNHEY and CDR2 SMNVEV (reference sequence). V lost 2 bases, J lost 7 bases, and 12 bases lay in between. The CDR3 sequence is CASSLGQGKNSPLHF. CDR3 nucleotide sequence: TGTGCCAGCAGTTTAGGCCAGGGGAAGAATTCACCCCTCCACTTT.

This clonotype has at least ten counts. Since it is a stray read in a library aimed at alpha chains, this beta chain has a size that is not meaningful. CDR3 protein: CASSSTGAYNQPQHF. CDR3 bases: TGTGCCAGCAGCTCGACAGGGGCCTACAATCAGCCCCAGCATTTT. The chain links TRBV7-9 to TRBJ1-5, with 8 bases aligning to TRBD1. CDR3 size: 15 residues. Unmatched junction bases numbered 5, after V lost 4 bases and J lost 3 bases. Germline-derived CDR1 and CDR2 are SEHNR and FQNEAQ (reference sequence).

By frequency in the sample, this clonotype is medium-sized (0.01 to 0.1%). The library was prepared for alpha chains; this beta chain is a stray read, so its frequency means little. The gene calls are TRBV4-1 and TRBJ1-3; no clear D gene. This CDR3 contains 18 residues. The germline gives CDR1 MGHRA, CDR2 YSYEKL. The ends were cut back, 0 bases at V and 0 bases at J, with 15 bases in the middle. The CDR3 DNA follows: TGCGCCAGCAGCCAAGATCCCGTTCAGGCCCGCTCTGGAAACACCATATATTTT. Encoded protein: CASSQDPVQARSGNTIYF.

On this clonotype: This beta chain is a stray sequence in a library constructed for alpha chains; its clone size is not meaningful. The chain is built from TRBV30 and TRBJ2-1; TRBD2 matches at 10 bases. Germline values: CDR1 GTSNPN, CDR2 SVGIG (reference sequence). Trimming cost V 1 base and J 7 bases; bases outside gene matches: 10. The CDR3 spans 16 residues. CDR3 loop: CAWSEERGGYSNEQFF. CDR3 in DNA: TGTGCCTGGAGTGAGGAGCGGGGGGGCTATAGTAATGAGCAGTTCTTC.

This clonotype is labeled as medium-sized. Since the library was made to target alpha chains, this beta chain is a stray read and its abundance is not meaningful. V usage is TRBV12-3 or TRBV12-4 and J usage is TRBJ2-3; D possibly corresponds to TRBD1 (5 bases). The CDR3 extends over 13 amino acids. V dropped 6 bases and J dropped 6 bases, with 13 bases sitting between them. The CDR3 DNA is TGTGCCAGCAGCACTCTAGGGGTGGATACGCAGTATTTT. Translation: CASSTLGVDTQYF.

At least ten counts were recorded for this clonotype. This beta chain slipped into a library made for alpha chains as a stray read, so its size is not meaningful. The V gene is TRBV28, the J gene TRBJ1-4; possibly TRBD1 for D (5 bases). This CDR3 contains 14 residues. Trimming cost V 3 bases and J 8 bases, with 13 bases left between them. The germline V gene has CDR1 MDHEN and CDR2 SYDVKM. This CDR3 is CASSLAGLNEKLFF. CDR3 nucleotide sequence: TGTGCCAGCAGTTTGGCAGGGCTGAACGAAAAACTGTTTTTT.

This clonotype was seen at least ten times. The size of this beta chain means little, since it is a stray read in a library made for alpha chains. The chain is built from TRBV18 and TRBJ2-3, with D unclear. The CDR3 extends over 14 amino acids. The germline gives CDR1 KGHSH, CDR2 LQKENI. The germline V and J ends were trimmed by 0 bases and 0 bases, with 4 bases remaining between them. CDR3 nucleotide sequence: TGTGCCAGCTCACCACCAGGTAGCACAGATACGCAGTATTTT. Protein: CASSPPGSTDTQYF.

This clonotype is labeled as medium-sized. Since the library was made to target alpha chains, this beta chain is a stray read and its abundance is not meaningful. The chain couples TRBV28 to TRBJ1-2; D is undetermined. V was clipped by 2 bases and J by 4 bases, with 11 bases between them. Germline CDR1 reads MDHEN; CDR2 reads SYDVKM. The CDR3 spans 14 residues. Here the CDR3 reads CASSLGQRIYGYTF. The CDR3 DNA reads TGTGCCAGCAGTTTAGGTCAGAGAATCTATGGCTACACCTTC.

This clonotype was detected ten times or more. Because this beta chain is a stray read in a library intended to capture alpha chains, its abundance should not be given much weight. The V gene is TRBV7-6, the J gene TRBJ2-7; 12 bases align to TRBD1. J was trimmed by 5 bases and V by 4 bases; bases with no gene match: 12. This CDR3 spans 17 amino acids. Germline assignment: CDR1 SGHVS and CDR2 FNYEAQ. As DNA, the CDR3 is TGTGCCAGCAGCTCCCGCCCCCCGGGACAGGGGGCAAACGAGCAGTACTTC. Protein product: CASSSRPPGQGANEQYF. The full variable domain, its missing parts supplied by reference TRBV7-6 and TRBJ2-7, is GAGVSQSPRYKVTKRGQDVALRCDPISGHVSLYWYRQALGQGPEFLTYFNYEAQQDKSGLPNDRFSAERPEGSISTLTIQRTEQRDSAMYRCASSSRPPGQGANEQYFGPGTRLTVT.

A remark on this clonotype: The library was designed around alpha chains, so this beta chain is a stray read whose abundance carries little weight. This chain links TRBV5-4 with TRBJ2-7; TRBD1 agrees at 11 bases. Trimming at V came to 4 bases and at J to 7 bases, leaving 10 bases not matched to a gene. The CDR3 extends over 15 amino acids. Germline-derived CDR1 and CDR2 are SGHNT and YYREEE (reference sequence). CDR3 residues: CASSQRTGGLGEQYF. Written as DNA, the CDR3 is TGTGCCAGCAGCCAGCGGACAGGGGGCTTAGGAGAGCAGTACTTC. The full variable domain, with the rest looked up from reference TRBV5-4 and TRBJ2-7, is ETGVTQSPTHLIKTRGQQVTLRCSSQSGHNTVSWYQQALGQGPQFIFQYYREEENGRGNFPPRFSGLQFPNYSSELNVNALELDDSALYLCASSQRTGGLGEQYFGPGTRLTVT.

As regards this clonotype: A library made for alpha chains picked up this beta chain off target, so its size means little. V and J are TRBV5-1 and TRBJ2-3; the D gene is possibly TRBD2 (7 bases). The CDR3 sequence is 13 residues long. Germline V lookup: CDR1 SGHRS, CDR2 YFSETQ. V lost 4 bases and J lost 14, with 20 bases in between. The CDR3 DNA reads as TGCGCCAGCAGCCCGGAGTCACAGGGACTAAGGTATTTT. Its protein is CASSPESQGLRYF. Complete variable domain (other parts from reference TRBV5-1 and TRBJ2-3): KAGVTQTPRYLIKTRGQQVTLSCSPISGHRSVSWYQQTPGQGLQFLFEYFSETQRNKGNFPGRFSGRQFSNSRSEMNVSTLELGDSALYLCASSPESQGLRYFGPGTRLTVL.

This clonotype was observed many times. A library made for alpha chains picked up this beta chain off target, so its size means little. The chain is built from TRBV18 and TRBJ2-7; TRBD1 matches at 9 bases. There are 16 residues in the CDR3. The junction had 11 bases not matched to a gene; V was cut back by 3 bases and J by 5 bases. Germline CDR1 KGHSH, CDR2 LQKENI. CDR3 in DNA: TGTGCCAGCTCACCTACGAGGCTGGACAGGGGACACGAGCAGTACTTC. It is translated as CASSPTRLDRGHEQYF. The whole variable domain, filled in from reference TRBV18 and TRBJ2-7, reads NAGVMQNPRHLVRRRGQEARLRCSPMKGHSHVYWYRQLPEEGLKFMVYLQKENIIDESGMPKERFSAEFPKEGPSILRIQQVVRGDSAAYFCASSPTRLDRGHEQYFGPGTRLTVT.

Many counts were recorded for this clonotype. This beta chain was picked up by a library intended for alpha chains and is off target, so its count carries little meaning. The chain is built from TRBV18 and TRBJ1-2; TRBD1 matches at 9 bases. Trimming took 2 bases from V and 3 from J; bases not matched to a gene: 7. In germline, CDR1 is KGHSH, CDR2 LQKENI. This CDR3 has 16 amino acids. The CDR3, as DNA: TGTGCCAGCTCACCAGACCGACAGGGGGGTTACTATGGCTACACCTTC. It translates to CASSPDRQGGYYGYTF.

About this clonotype: In a library made to pick up alpha chains, this beta chain is a stray read with a size that means little. The chain joins TRBV2 to TRBJ2-3; D may be TRBD2 (5 bases). This CDR3 comprises 11 residues. The V end was cut by 7 bases, the J end by 4 bases, with 6 bases between. Per germline, CDR1 SNHLY and CDR2 FYNNEI. The CDR3 nucleotides are TGTGCCAGCACGGAGGCAGATACGCAGTATTTT. Translation: CASTEADTQYF.

This clonotype was seen ten or more times. The library was built for alpha chains, so this beta chain is an off-target read and its size means little. The chain joins TRBV11-2 to TRBJ2-5; D is ambiguous. This CDR3 comprises 11 residues. Trimming pared 5 bases from V and 5 bases from J, leaving 6 bases between. From germline, CDR1 is SGHAT and CDR2 FQNNGV. This CDR3 reads CASSHPETQYF. The CDR3 DNA reads as TGTGCCAGCAGCCACCCGGAGACCCAGTACTTC.

In its sample, this clonotype was seen many times. The library was designed around alpha chains, so this beta chain is a stray read whose abundance carries little weight. The V and J genes are TRBV11-3 and TRBJ2-1; D gene ambiguous. CDR3 length equals 13 residues. Trimming left V 4 bases short and J 6 bases short, with 10 bases between. Germline CDR1 is SGHNT and CDR2 is YENEEA. The CDR3 sequence is CASSSPWGNEQFF. The CDR3 DNA follows: TGTGCCAGCAGCTCCCCTTGGGGCAATGAGCAGTTCTTC.